The present T cell receptor (beta chain) was sequenced within a study of T-cell reconstitution after alpha-beta-depleted transplantation in children. For TCRbeta, the library was prepared with unique molecular identifiers. TCRdb called the PCR reads again in MiXCR, with one record for every CDR3 protein. This sample has roughly 500,000 distinct CDR3 sequences, with 18% found just once. Germline CDR1 SQVTM, CDR2 ANQGSEA. The CDR3 totals 15 residues. Trimming took off 2 bases at V and 5 bases at J, with 18 bases between the two ends. Here the sequenced sample was PBMCs from the stem cell graft donor, taken from the stem cell graft. The V gene is TRBV29-1, the J gene TRBJ1-1; D remains unclear. This clonotype originated in a human donor who donated a stem cell graft to a child with acute lymphoblastic leukemia. The CDR3 DNA follows: TGCAGCGTTGAAAGGGTTACGAAAACGGGGACTGAAGCTTTCTTT. Its translation is CSVERVTKTGTEAFF.